The 17 T cell receptor beta chains below all came from one sample that was sequenced in a study of blood T cell repertoires in COVID-19. Sequenced by immunoSEQ multiplex PCR; TCRdb stores in-frame clones only, minus some. Among some 29,000 clones, about 80% were seen once, and the ten largest hold approximately 36%. The sequencing sample was made of peripheral blood. The receptors were sampled from a man between 65 and 80 years old with acute or convalescent COVID-19.

The chain carries TRBV7-9 and TRBJ2-1; 9 bases are a match to TRBD2. The germline V gene encodes CDR1 SEHNR and CDR2 FQNEAQ (reference sequence). The CDR3 has 16 residues. The junction had 10 bases not matched to a gene; V was cut back by 4 bases and J by 6 bases. The CDR3 is CASSSITSGRINEQFF. CDR3 DNA sequence: TGTGCCAGCAGCTCCATTACTAGCGGGCGTATCAATGAGCAGTTCTTC.

The chain joins TRBV19 to TRBJ2-4, with 10 bases identical to TRBD1. This CDR3 has 19 residues. Germline V gene sequence: CDR1 LNHDA, CDR2 SQIVND (reference sequence). With V trimmed by 2 bases and J by 1 base, 11 bases remained unmatched. CDR3 bases: TGTGCCAGTAGTATAACGTCGCGACAGGGGGCTATCGCCAAAAACATTCAGTACTTC. Translated: CASSITSRQGAIAKNIQYF.

This clone was observed a single time. This sequence joins TRBV29-1 and TRBJ1-1; 9 nucleotides line up with TRBD1. CDR3 length: 13 residues. Germline V lookup: CDR1 SQVTM, CDR2 ANQGSEA. V lost 7 bases to trimming and J lost 4 bases; unmatched junction nucleotides: 7. The CDR3 sequence: CSAGQGKVTEAFF. DNA of the CDR3: TGCAGCGCTGGACAGGGGAAAGTCACTGAAGCTTTCTTT.

The rearrangement links TRBV4-3 to TRBJ1-3; D is unclear. Germline values: CDR1 LGHNA, CDR2 YSLEER. The CDR3 has 14 amino acids. The V gene lost 4 bases and the J gene lost 8 bases, with 15 bases spanning the gap. The CDR3 region has the DNA TGCGCCAGCAGCCCTACAGTATCTCGAGACACCATATATTTT. Its protein product is CASSPTVSRDTIYF.

The V call is TRBV6-6, the J call TRBJ1-5, with no clear D. Trimming stripped 3 bases from V and 5 bases from J, with 14 bases between. The CDR3 runs to 15 residues. Germline V CDR1 and CDR2: MNHNY, SVGAGI (reference sequence). The CDR3 region is CASSYLLRADQPQHF. CDR3 nucleotides: TGTGCCAGCAGTTATCTACTGAGGGCAGATCAGCCCCAGCATTTT.

This clone was seen only a few times. The gene calls are TRBV6-1 and TRBJ2-5; 11 positions match TRBD1. Germline loops: CDR1 MNHNS, CDR2 SASEGT. The CDR3 has 16 residues. J lost 5 bases, V lost 4 bases, and 9 bases had no gene match. DNA for the CDR3: TGTGCCAGCAGTGGCTCCAGGGGGACAGGGGGGGAGACCCAGTACTTC. Translated, it gives CASSGSRGTGGETQYF.

The chain links TRBV7-2 to TRBJ1-2; a possible D gene is TRBD1 (5 bases). Trimming took 5 bases from V and 8 from J, leaving 24 bases between them. This CDR3 has 16 residues. Germline lookup yields CDR1 SGHTA and CDR2 FQGNSA. Here the CDR3 DNA reads TGTGCCAGCAGCCCAGGCGGGGCAGGGAATACCGGCGGCTACACCTTC. Amino acids: CASSPGGAGNTGGYTF.

The rearrangement uses TRBV29-1 and TRBJ2-1; 9 bases map to TRBD2. Germline CDR1 SQVTM, CDR2 ANQGSEA. This CDR3 has 12 residues. The CDR3 bases are TGCGGGGCCTCAGCGGGGGGCGATGAGCAGTTCTTC. This codes for CGASAGGDEQFF.

V and J are TRBV7-2 and TRBJ2-7, with 9 nucleotides matching TRBD1. The CDR3 covers 15 residues. CDR1 and CDR2 (germline): SGHTA, FQGNSA. The V and J ends lost 0 bases and 6 bases, in that order; junction bases with no gene match: 6. The chain's CDR3 is CASSLAGQGISEQYF. Here the CDR3 DNA reads TGTGCCAGCAGCTTAGCCGGACAGGGGATTAGCGAGCAGTACTTC.

The chain combines TRBV7-8 with TRBJ1-3; D may be TRBD1 (6 bases). Germline assignment: CDR1 SGHVS and CDR2 FQNEAQ. Trimming stripped 4 bases from V and 0 bases from J, with 10 bases between. This CDR3 contains 15 residues. The CDR3 DNA reads as TGTGCCAGCAGCTCCCGGGACATCTCTGGAAACACCATATATTTT. Protein: CASSSRDISGNTIYF.

The chain uses TRBV6-5 and TRBJ2-1, with 9 bases lining up with TRBD2. Looked up from germline, CDR1 is MNHEY and CDR2 is SVGAGI. The V segment lost 2 bases and the J segment 7 bases; nucleotides outside the gene matches: 6. The CDR3 covers 15 residues. CDR3 loop: CASSYRREGRNEQFF. CDR3 DNA sequence: TGTGCCAGCAGTTACCGGCGGGAGGGCCGAAATGAGCAGTTCTTC.

V gene TRBV19 combines with J gene TRBJ2-1; TRBD2 matches at 12 bases. J was trimmed by 7 bases and V by 6 bases; bases with no gene match: 22. Per germline, CDR1 LNHDA and CDR2 SQIVND (reference sequence). The length of the CDR3 is 20 residues. The CDR3 DNA sequence: TGTGCCAGTAGCAATAACCATGACAGGGTGCTAGCGGGAGGGGAAAATGAGCAGTTCTTC. Protein: CASSNNHDRVLAGGENEQFF.

This clone has only a few counts. The genes are TRBV12-3 or TRBV12-4 and TRBJ2-6; D ambiguous. Trimming removed 4 bases at V and 1 base at J, with 2 bases between. This CDR3 has 13 residues. The DNA of the CDR3 is TGTGCCAGCAGTTCATCTGGGGCCAACGTCCTGACTTTC. Its protein product is CASSSSGANVLTF.

This rearrangement joins TRBV28 to TRBJ1-1; 9 bases are shared with TRBD1. J gave up 4 bases and V 5 bases, and 2 bases lay outside the gene matches. CDR1 and CDR2 from the germline V gene are MDHEN and SYDVKM. The CDR3 has 13 amino acids. CDR3 sequence (DNA): TGTGCCAGCAGTAGGGACAGGGCCACTGAAGCTTTCTTT. Its protein product is CASSRDRATEAFF. The full variable domain, its missing parts supplied by reference TRBV28 and TRBJ1-1, is DVKVTQSSRYLVKRTGEKVFLECVQDMDHENMFWYRQDPGLGLRLIYFSYDVKMKEKGDIPEGYSVSREKKERFSLILESASTNQTSMYLCASSRDRATEAFFGQGTRLTVV.

This rearrangement joins TRBV3-1 (or the pseudogene TRBV3-2) to TRBJ2-7; 7 bases agree with TRBD1. This CDR3 region has 17 residues. Germline V gene data show CDR1 as LGHDT and CDR2 as YNNKEL (reference sequence). V shed 3 bases and J 0 bases; nucleotides not matched to a gene: 11. CDR3 sequence: CASSQFGGDRYSYEQYF. The CDR3 region has the DNA TGTGCCAGCAGCCAGTTTGGTGGGGACAGATACTCCTACGAGCAGTACTTC.

J is TRBJ1-5 and V is TRBV3-1 (or the pseudogene TRBV3-2); D unclear. The germline CDR1 and CDR2 sequences are LGHDT and YNNKEL (reference sequence). This CDR3 region has 14 residues. Trimming cost V 0 bases and J 6 bases, with 9 bases left between them. CDR3 coding DNA: TGTGCCAGCAGCCAAGATAGTGCCGGTCAGCCCCAGCATTTT. Protein sequence: CASSQDSAGQPQHF.

The chain is built from TRBV7-9 and TRBJ2-5, with 8 bases lining up with TRBD1. CDR1 is SEHNR and CDR2 is FQNEAQ in the germline V gene (reference sequence). The V gene end was trimmed by 5 bases and the J gene end by 6 bases; junction bases not matched to a gene: 5. This CDR3 is built from 13 residues. CDR3 DNA: TGTGCCAGCAGCGCAGGGGGCGGAAAGACCCAGTACTTC. This codes for CASSAGGGKTQYF.